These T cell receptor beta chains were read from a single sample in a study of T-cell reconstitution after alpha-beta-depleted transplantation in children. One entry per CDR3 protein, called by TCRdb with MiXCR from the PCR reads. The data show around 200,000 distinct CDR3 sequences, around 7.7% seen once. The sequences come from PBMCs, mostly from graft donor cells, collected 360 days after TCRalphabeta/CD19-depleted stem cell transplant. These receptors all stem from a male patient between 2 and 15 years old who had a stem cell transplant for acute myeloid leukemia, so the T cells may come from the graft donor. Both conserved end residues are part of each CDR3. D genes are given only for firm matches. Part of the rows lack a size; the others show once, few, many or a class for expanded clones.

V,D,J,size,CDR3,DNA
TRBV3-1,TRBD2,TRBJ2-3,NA,CASSPRTSGDRTDTQYF,TGTGCCAGCAGCCCTAGGACTAGCGGGGACCGCACAGATACGCAGTATTTT
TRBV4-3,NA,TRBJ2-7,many,CASSQDGVGTNFQYF,TGCGCCAGCAGCCAAGATGGAGTAGGAACCAATTTCCAGTACTTC
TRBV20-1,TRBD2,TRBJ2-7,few,CSAEGREGLEQYF,TGCAGTGCAGAGGGGCGGGAGGGCCTCGAGCAGTACTTC
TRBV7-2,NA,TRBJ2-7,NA,CASSAQGNSYEQYF,TGTGCCAGCAGCGCTCAGGGAAATTCCTACGAGCAGTACTTC
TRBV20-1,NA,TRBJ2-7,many,CSARGTAREQYF,TGCAGTGCTAGGGGGACCGCAAGGGAGCAGTACTTC
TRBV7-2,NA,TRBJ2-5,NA,CASSRSIQETQYF,TGTGCCAGCAGTCGCAGTATCCAAGAGACCCAGTACTTC
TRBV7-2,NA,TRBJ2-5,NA,CASSSYEGKGKETQYF,TGTGCCAGCAGCTCCTACGAGGGGAAGGGGAAAGAGACCCAGTACTTC
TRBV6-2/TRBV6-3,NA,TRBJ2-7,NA,CASRPQGIHEQYF,TGTGCCAGCAGGCCCCAGGGGATCCACGAGCAGTACTTC
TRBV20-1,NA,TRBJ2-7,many,CSAKTARGPHEQYF,TGCAGTGCGAAAACTGCCCGAGGGCCCCACGAGCAGTACTTC
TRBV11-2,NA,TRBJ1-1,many,CASSLMRDTEAFF,TGTGCCAGCAGCCTGATGAGGGACACTGAAGCTTTCTTT
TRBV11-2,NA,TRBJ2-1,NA,CASSLERGMLPSSYNEQFF,TGTGCCAGCAGCTTAGAAAGAGGTATGCTCCCCAGCTCCTACAATGAGCAGTTCTTC
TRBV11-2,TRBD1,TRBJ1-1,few,CASSLEMTGGTEAFF,TGTGCCAGCAGCTTAGAGATGACAGGGGGCACTGAAGCTTTCTTT
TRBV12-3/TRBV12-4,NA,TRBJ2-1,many,CASGRQGYNEQFF,TGTGCCAGCGGTCGTCAGGGGTACAATGAGCAGTTCTTC
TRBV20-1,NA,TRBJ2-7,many,CSARPHRKVSEQYF,TGCAGTGCTAGACCCCACAGGAAGGTATCCGAGCAGTACTTC
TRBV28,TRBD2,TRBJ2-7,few,CASTPKRDYSYEQYF,TGTGCCAGCACCCCGAAGCGGGACTATTCCTACGAGCAGTACTTC
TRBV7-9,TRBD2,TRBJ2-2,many,CASIQPTVLAGPGELFF,TGTGCCAGCATCCAACCCACAGTACTAGCGGGACCCGGGGAGCTGTTTTTT
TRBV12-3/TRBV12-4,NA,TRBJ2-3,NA,CASSLRTTEDTQYF,TGTGCCAGCAGTTTACGGACTACGGAAGATACGCAGTATTTT
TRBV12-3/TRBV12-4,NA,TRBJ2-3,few,CASSKNQGYTDTQYF,TGTGCCAGCAGTAAAAACCAGGGGTACACAGATACGCAGTATTTT
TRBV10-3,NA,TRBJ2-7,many,CAISEEDRIEQYF,TGTGCCATCAGTGAGGAGGACAGAATCGAGCAGTACTTC
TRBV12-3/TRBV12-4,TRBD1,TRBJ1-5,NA,CASSRYLTGGNQPQHF,TGTGCCAGCAGTCGATACTTGACAGGGGGAAATCAGCCCCAGCATTTT
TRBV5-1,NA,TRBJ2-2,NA,CASSFPWRGRAGELFF,TGCGCCAGCAGCTTCCCGTGGAGGGGGCGCGCCGGGGAGCTGTTTTTT
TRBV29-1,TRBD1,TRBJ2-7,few,CSVGRAGGYEQYF,TGCAGCGTTGGTAGGGCAGGGGGCTACGAGCAGTACTTC
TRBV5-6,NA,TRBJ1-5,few,CASSLRHSNQPQHF,TGTGCCAGCAGCTTAAGGCACAGCAATCAGCCCCAGCATTTT
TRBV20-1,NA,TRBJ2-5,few,CSARAPRTVQETQYF,TGCAGTGCTAGAGCCCCTAGGACGGTTCAAGAGACCCAGTACTTC
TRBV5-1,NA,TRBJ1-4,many,CASSLPNSGPANEKLFF,TGCGCCAGCAGCTTGCCTAACTCAGGGCCAGCAAATGAAAAACTGTTTTTT
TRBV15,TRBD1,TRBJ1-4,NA,CATSRTGNEKLFF,TGTGCCACCAGCAGGACAGGGAATGAAAAACTGTTTTTT
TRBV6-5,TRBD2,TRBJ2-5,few,CASSYSTSVRLAGQETQYF,TGTGCCAGCAGTTACTCGACGTCGGTTCGACTAGCGGGGCAAGAGACCCAGTACTTC
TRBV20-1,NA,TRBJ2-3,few,CSPTLSPRQPAQYF,TGCAGTCCAACCCTTAGCCCTCGCCAGCCGGCGCAGTATTTT
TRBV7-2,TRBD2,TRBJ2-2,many,CASSLLGTSAAGELFF,TGTGCCAGCAGCTTATTAGGGACTAGCGCCGCCGGGGAGCTGTTTTTT
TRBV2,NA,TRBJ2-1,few,CASSEARLLYNEQFF,TGTGCCAGCAGTGAAGCGCGACTACTCTACAATGAGCAGTTCTTC
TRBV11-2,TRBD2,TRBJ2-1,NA,CASSQTVFWTSGINEQFF,TGTGCCAGCAGCCAGACGGTCTTTTGGACTAGCGGGATCAATGAGCAGTTCTTC
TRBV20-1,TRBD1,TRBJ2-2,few,CSAARTGVTGELFF,TGCAGTGCTGCCCGGACAGGGGTGACCGGGGAGCTGTTTTTT
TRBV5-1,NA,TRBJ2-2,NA,CASSLVAGRNTGELFF,TGCGCCAGCAGCTTGGTGGCGGGTAGGAACACCGGGGAGCTGTTTTTT
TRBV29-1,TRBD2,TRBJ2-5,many,CSVSPGTSGEETQYF,TGCAGCGTCAGCCCCGGGACTAGCGGGGAAGAGACCCAGTACTTC
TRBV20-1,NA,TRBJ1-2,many,CSALQVIDGYTF,TGCAGTGCTTTACAGGTGATTGATGGCTACACCTTC
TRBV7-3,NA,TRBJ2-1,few,CASSSMGNEQFF,TGTGCCAGCAGCTCGATGGGCAATGAGCAGTTCTTC
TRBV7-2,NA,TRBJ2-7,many,CASSFWQGPYEQYF,TGTGCCAGCAGCTTCTGGCAGGGTCCCTACGAGCAGTACTTC
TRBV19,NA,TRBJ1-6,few,CASSIQTANSPLHF,TGTGCCAGTAGTATCCAGACAGCAAATTCACCCCTCCACTTT
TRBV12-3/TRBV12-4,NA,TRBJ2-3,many,CASSLVRPRGRHTDTQYF,TGTGCCAGCAGTTTAGTTCGGCCCAGGGGGAGGCACACAGATACGCAGTATTTT
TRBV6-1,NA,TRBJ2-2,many,CASSEVHNTGELFF,TGTGCCAGCAGTGAAGTACATAACACCGGGGAGCTGTTTTTT
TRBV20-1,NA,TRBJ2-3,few,CSARDTSLEF,TGCAGTGCTAGAGATACGTCTTTAGAATTT
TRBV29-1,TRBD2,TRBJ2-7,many,CSVGSGTSGSYEQYF,TGCAGCGTAGGTTCCGGGACTAGCGGCTCCTACGAGCAGTACTTC
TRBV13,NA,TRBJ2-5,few,CASSLEPTGGETQYF,TGTGCCAGCAGCTTAGAACCTACCGGAGGAGAGACCCAGTACTTC
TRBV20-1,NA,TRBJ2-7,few,CSARDALLTYEQYF,TGCAGTGCTAGAGATGCCCTCTTAACCTACGAGCAGTACTTC
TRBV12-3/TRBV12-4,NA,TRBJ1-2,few,CASSFRNRVHGYTF,TGTGCCAGCAGTTTTCGGAACAGGGTACATGGCTACACCTTC
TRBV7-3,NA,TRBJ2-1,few,CASSSTGRYHNEQFF,TGTGCCAGCAGCTCAACAGGTCGGTATCACAATGAGCAGTTCTTC
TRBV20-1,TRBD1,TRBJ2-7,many,CSARDQRTGAYEQYF,TGCAGTGCTAGAGACCAAAGGACAGGGGCCTACGAGCAGTACTTC
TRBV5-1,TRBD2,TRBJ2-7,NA,CASTGREREQYF,TGCGCCAGCACCGGGAGGGAGCGCGAGCAGTACTTC
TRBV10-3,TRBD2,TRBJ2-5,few,CAITAGRGETQYF,TGTGCCATCACGGCAGGGAGGGGAGAGACCCAGTACTTC
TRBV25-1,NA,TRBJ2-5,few,CASAWTDQETQYF,TGTGCCAGCGCCTGGACGGATCAAGAGACCCAGTACTTC
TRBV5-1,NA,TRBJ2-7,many,CASSLAGIPYEQYF,TGCGCCAGCAGCTTGGCAGGGATACCCTACGAGCAGTACTTC
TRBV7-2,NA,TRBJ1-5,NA,CASSCQLRFYQPQHF,TGTGCCAGCAGCTGCCAATTACGTTTCTATCAGCCCCAGCATTTT
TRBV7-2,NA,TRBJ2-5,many,CASSLALGETQYF,TGTGCCAGCAGCTTAGCGCTCGGAGAGACCCAGTACTTC
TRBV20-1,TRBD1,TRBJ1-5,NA,CSARVGQGNQPQHF,TGCAGTGCTAGGGTTGGACAGGGCAATCAGCCCCAGCATTTT
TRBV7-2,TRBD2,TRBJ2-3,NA,CASSSRASGSSTDTQYF,TGTGCCAGCAGCTCCAGGGCTAGCGGGAGTAGCACAGATACGCAGTATTTT